The sequence of this TCR beta chain was determined in a study of immune characteristics of hereditary and idiopathic chronic pancreatitis. Comments on this clone: The antigen remains undetermined.

Findings and caveats of the study: Hereditary and idiopathic cases differed in TRBV10, TRBV19, TRBV23 and TRBV5 usage.

The pancreas tissue came from patients undergoing total pancreatectomy with islet autotransplantation. V lost 8 bases, J lost 4 bases, and 14 bases lay in between. Germline V gene lookup returns CDR1 SNHLY and CDR2 FYNNEI. The CDR3 runs to 13 residues. Clones were read by immunoSEQ multiplex PCR, and TCRdb kept only the in-frame ones, dropping some. The sample shows around 10,000 clones, roughly three quarters of them seen only once. Sequences were obtained from pancreas tissue with idiopathic chronic pancreatitis. The J gene is TRBJ1-2, the V gene TRBV2; possibly TRBD1 for D (6 bases). The TCR was taken from a human donor with chronic pancreatitis. This CDR3 is CASRRTDSYGYTF. The CDR3 region has the DNA TGTGCCAGCCGGAGGACAGATAGCTATGGCTACACCTTC.